Listed below are T cell receptor beta chains from one sample, sequenced in a study of radiation and T cells in renal cell carcinoma. Assay: immunoSEQ multiplex PCR; the TCRdb copy retains only in-frame clones and omits some. This table holds around 26,000 clones, over 45% found once. The sample consisted of tumor tissue, taken from a patient whose treatment was nephrectomy without radiotherapy. These receptors came from a man between 35 and 55 years old with renal cell carcinoma. The CDR3 runs from the conserved cysteine through the conserved F or W. Each record gives: clone size, D gene, J gene, V gene, CDR3 protein, CDR3 DNA. The D gene is left open where the match is weak. Size values are once, few and many counts, or a class for expanded clones, and some rows have none.

NA	TRBD2	TRBJ2-2	TRBV5-5	CASSSGLAGPNTGELFF	TGTGCCAGCAGCTCGGGACTAGCGGGACCGAACACCGGGGAGCTGTTTTTT
NA	NA	TRBJ1-5	TRBV19	CASSSYWTDSNQPQHF	TGTGCCAGTAGTTCCTATTGGACAGATAGCAATCAGCCCCAGCATTTT
few	TRBD1	TRBJ1-6	TRBV2	CASSEALQPGQARSPLHF	TGTGCCAGCAGTGAAGCGTTACAACCGGGACAGGCACGGTCACCCCTCCACTTT
few	TRBD2	TRBJ2-1	TRBV7-2	CASRSDVGGSGRGEQFF	TGTGCCAGCAGGTCGGACGTCGGGGGTAGCGGGAGAGGTGAGCAGTTCTTC
NA	NA	TRBJ2-3	TRBV5-5	CASSLRWTDTQYF	TGTGCCAGCAGCTTACGATGGACGGATACGCAGTATTTT
NA	TRBD1	TRBJ2-2	TRBV5-1	CASSLGQGDGELFF	TGCGCCAGCAGCTTGGGTCAGGGGGACGGGGAGCTGTTTTTT
NA	NA	TRBJ1-5	TRBV7-2	CASSLVGSGNQPQHF	TGTGCCAGCAGCTTAGTGGGGTCCGGCAATCAGCCCCAGCATTTT
NA	TRBD1	TRBJ2-5	TRBV5-6	CASSLAGTGGWETQYF	TGTGCCAGCAGCTTGGCAGGGACAGGGGGTTGGGAGACCCAGTACTTC
NA	NA	TRBJ2-1	TRBV7-6	CASSLRRDNEQFF	TGTGCCAGCAGCTTAAGGCGGGACAATGAGCAGTTCTTC
NA	TRBD1	TRBJ1-2	TRBV19	CASSTTGTGGLSYGYTF	TGTGCCAGTAGTACGACCGGGACAGGGGGCTTGTCCTATGGCTACACCTTC
few	NA	TRBJ1-1	TRBV5-1	CASSLGPNAGTEAFF	TGCGCCAGCAGCTTGGGTCCGAATGCCGGGACTGAAGCTTTCTTT
NA	NA	TRBJ1-1	TRBV10-1	CASSHPNTEAFF	TGCGCCAGCAGTCACCCGAACACTGAAGCTTTCTTT
NA	NA	TRBJ2-4	TRBV5-6	CASSLYGTGTKNIQYF	TGTGCCAGCAGCTTGTATGGGACGGGAACCAAAAACATTCAGTACTTC
NA	TRBD1	TRBJ2-1	TRBV2	CASSEARRDSAYNEQFF	TGTGCCAGCAGTGAAGCGCGCCGGGACAGTGCCTACAATGAGCAGTTCTTC
NA	NA	TRBJ2-7	TRBV4-1	CASSQGDWAYEQYF	TGCGCCAGCAGCCAAGGGGACTGGGCCTACGAGCAGTACTTC
NA	TRBD1	TRBJ1-2	TRBV19	CASSIGQGRGYTF	TGTGCCAGTAGTATCGGACAGGGGCGAGGCTACACCTTC
NA	TRBD1	TRBJ1-1	TRBV6-5	CASSLGTATEAFF	TGTGCCAGCAGTCTGGGGACAGCCACTGAAGCTTTCTTT
NA	NA	TRBJ1-1	TRBV11-1	CASSPSREDEAFF	TGTGCCAGCAGCCCCTCCCGGGAAGATGAAGCTTTCTTT
NA	NA	TRBJ1-2	TRBV15	CATSRAGGIDGRTPYTF	TGTGCCACCAGCAGAGCGGGTGGGATCGACGGGCGCACTCCGTACACCTTC
once	NA	TRBJ2-5	TRBV6-1	CASGVGGETQYF	TGTGCCAGCGGGGTGGGGGGAGAGACCCAGTACTTC
NA	NA	TRBJ1-1	TRBV7-2	CASSLVGSGASTEAFF	TGTGCCAGCAGCTTAGTTGGGTCCGGGGCTTCCACTGAAGCTTTCTTT
few	NA	TRBJ2-5	TRBV4-3	CASSQEEGKRTQYF	TGCGCCAGCAGCCAAGAAGAGGGTAAAAGGACCCAGTACTTC
NA	NA	TRBJ2-1	TRBV18	CASSPPSSGKEQFF	TGTGCCAGCTCACCACCGTCATCGGGGAAGGAGCAGTTCTTC
NA	NA	TRBJ2-1	TRBV6-5	CASSYSIRTPNREGFF	TGTGCCAGCAGTTACTCGATTCGGACGCCAAACAGGGAAGGATTCTTC
NA	NA	TRBJ2-3	TRBV4-1	CASSQGAPASSDTQYF	TGCGCCAGCAGCCAAGGGGCACCTGCAAGCAGCGATACGCAGTATTTT
NA	NA	TRBJ2-7	TRBV28	CASSSPPAGPRF	TGTGCCAGCAGTTCTCCCCCAGCAGGGCCGAGGTTC
NA	NA	TRBJ1-5	TRBV6-5	CASGDGDSNQPQHF	TGTGCCAGCGGGGACGGTGATAGCAATCAGCCCCAGCATTTT
NA	NA	TRBJ2-2	TRBV7-2	CASSLDRAGELFF	TGTGCCAGCAGCTTAGACCGCGCCGGGGAGCTGTTTTTT
NA	NA	TRBJ1-2	TRBV5-1	CASSGSYGYTF	TGCGCCAGCAGCGGCTCTTATGGCTACACCTTC
few	NA	TRBJ1-5	TRBV7-8	CASSLAPASNQPQHF	TGTGCCAGCAGCTTAGCGCCGGCCAGCAATCAGCCCCAGCATTTT
NA	NA	TRBJ2-1	TRBV4-3	CASSQRFSIAYNEQFF	TGCGCCAGCAGCCAACGGTTCAGTATAGCTTACAATGAGCAGTTCTTC
NA	TRBD2	TRBJ2-2	TRBV2	CASSDQSGGGELFF	TGTGCCAGCAGTGATCAGAGCGGGGGCGGGGAGCTGTTTTTT
NA	NA	TRBJ1-3	TRBV5-5	CASSFGTVSGNTIYF	TGTGCCAGCAGCTTCGGGACGGTCTCTGGAAACACCATATATTTT
NA	TRBD1	TRBJ2-5	TRBV6-6	CASGRTGSSGETQYF	TGTGCCAGCGGAAGGACAGGCTCCTCCGGAGAGACCCAGTACTTC
NA	NA	TRBJ1-2	TRBV2	CASTVGQGYGYTF	TGTGCCAGCACCGTGGGCCAGGGATATGGCTACACCTTC
once	NA	TRBJ1-1	TRBV18	CASSARALLNTEAFF	TGTGCCAGCTCAGCCCGGGCTCTCCTGAACACTGAAGCTTTCTTT
few	NA	TRBJ2-1	TRBV11-2	CASSSLRPPGGNWQFF	TGTGCCAGCAGCTCCCTGAGGCCGCCGGGGGGCAATTGGCAGTTCTTC
NA	NA	TRBJ1-6	TRBV5-5	CASSLAVQSSYNSPLHF	TGTGCCAGCAGCTTGGCGGTACAGAGCTCCTATAATTCACCCCTCCACTTT
NA	TRBD2	TRBJ2-5	TRBV5-6	CASSLAASGEETQYF	TGTGCCAGCAGCTTGGCGGCTAGCGGGGAAGAGACCCAGTACTTC
NA	NA	TRBJ1-1	TRBV7-2	CASSLEWAGTEAFF	TGTGCCAGCAGCTTAGAATGGGCAGGCACTGAAGCTTTCTTT
NA	NA	TRBJ2-2	TRBV4-1	CASSRAGTPQNTGELFF	TGCGCCAGCAGCCGCGCAGGGACCCCCCAGAACACCGGGGAGCTGTTTTTT
NA	NA	TRBJ2-1	TRBV29-1	CSARGARGTGDEQFF	TGCAGCGCCCGAGGGGCCAGGGGGACTGGGGATGAGCAGTTCTTC
NA	NA	TRBJ1-5	TRBV7-2	CASSLAGGPQHF	TGTGCCAGCAGCTTAGCTGGAGGGCCCCAGCATTTT
NA	NA	TRBJ1-2	TRBV6-1	CASSDWVANYGYTF	TGTGCCAGCAGTGATTGGGTAGCTAACTATGGCTACACCTTC
NA	TRBD1	TRBJ2-2	TRBV5-6	CASSSQGVGELFF	TGTGCCAGCAGCTCCCAGGGGGTCGGGGAGCTGTTTTTT
NA	NA	TRBJ1-6	TRBV30	CAWSAVSPLHF	TGTGCCTGGAGTGCCGTTTCACCCCTCCACTTT
NA	TRBD1	TRBJ1-3	TRBV18	CASSPGTGAGIGNTIYF	TGTGCCAGCTCACCAGGGACAGGGGCCGGCATAGGAAACACCATATATTTT
once	NA	TRBJ2-6	TRBV6-1	CASSEDSSGANVLTF	TGTGCCAGCAGTGAGGACAGCTCTGGGGCCAACGTCCTGACTTTC
NA	NA	TRBJ1-5	TRBV5-1	CASSGGQRNQPQHF	TGCGCCAGCAGCGGTGGACAGAGGAATCAGCCCCAGCATTTT
NA	NA	TRBJ1-6	TRBV27	CASRAGGSPLHF	TGTGCCAGCAGGGCCGGCGGATCACCCCTCCACTTT
NA	TRBD1	TRBJ1-1	TRBV7-2	CASSATGGRAEAFF	TGTGCCAGCAGCGCCACAGGGGGCAGAGCGGAAGCTTTCTTT
NA	NA	TRBJ2-2	TRBV27	CASTLRWDTGELFF	TGTGCCAGCACTTTGAGGTGGGACACCGGGGAGCTGTTTTTT
few	NA	TRBJ1-5	TRBV28	CASRQGDQPQHF	TGTGCCAGCAGACAGGGAGATCAGCCCCAGCATTTT
few	TRBD1	TRBJ1-1	TRBV11-2	CASSASQGTEAFF	TGTGCCAGCAGCGCGTCACAGGGGACTGAAGCTTTCTTT
few	NA	TRBJ1-1	TRBV29-1	CSVDRSQNTEAFF	TGCAGCGTTGATAGGTCACAGAACACTGAAGCTTTCTTT
NA	NA	TRBJ2-5	TRBV6-5	CASGPGGAQETQYF	TGTGCCAGCGGTCCGGGCGGGGCCCAAGAGACCCAGTACTTC
NA	NA	TRBJ1-1	TRBV5-1	CASSWEDHVNTEAFF	TGCGCCAGCAGCTGGGAGGACCATGTGAACACTGAAGCTTTCTTT
NA	NA	TRBJ1-1	TRBV6-5	CASRNYGTEAFF	TGTGCCAGCAGGAATTACGGGACTGAAGCTTTCTTT
NA	NA	TRBJ2-3	TRBV7-2	CASSFSLGGGTDTQYF	TGTGCCAGCAGCTTCTCTCTCGGGGGTGGCACAGATACGCAGTATTTT